The clone carrying this T cell receptor (beta chain) has only one observation. The sample comes from a study of neoadjuvant anti-PD-1 for oral cavity cancer. In the study overall: Around day 43, patients without progression received a fourth nivolumab dose before surgery.

Generated by immunoSEQ multiplex PCR, the TCRdb table keeps only in-frame clones and is missing some. Of 65,000 to 95,000 clones in the sample, 70% to 85% were seen once. Germline V gene data show CDR1 as SGHAT and CDR2 as FQNNGV. Deletions cut 1 base from V and 7 bases from J, with 14 bases between. This CDR3 spans 14 amino acids. This sequence originates from a person aged 35 to 85 with oral cavity squamous cell carcinoma. This specimen consisted of PBMCs, obtained before nivolumab (anti-PD-1) treatment. The V gene is TRBV11-2, the J gene TRBJ2-7; D ambiguous. CDR3 in DNA: TGTGCCAGCAGCTTAGGTGCAGCCCTTTTGGAGCAGTACTTC. This encodes CASSLGAALLEQYF.